This T cell receptor (beta chain) originates from a study of cytomegalovirus exposure and HLA in healthy donors. On this clone itself: Its antigen is not identified.

The PCR made use of 60 Vbeta and 13 Jbeta primers. Profiled with immunoSEQ multiplex PCR; TCRdb holds only in-frame clones, not every one. This sample carries 150,000 to 200,000 clones, roughly 80% of them seen once, and the ten largest clones take 3.1%. Study-level findings and limits: Researchers reported that a few CMV-associated chains were confirmed in vitro as CMV antigen-specific.

The sequencing input was PBMCs. This receptor was taken from a female donor in good health and CMV-seronegative.

CDR3 DNA: TGTGCCAGCAGCCTAAACAGGGGAAATGAGCAGTTCTTC. It translates to CASSLNRGNEQFF. The chain recombines TRBV2 with TRBJ2-1; 7 nucleotides align to TRBD1. This CDR3 contains 13 residues. Germline CDR1 SNHLY, CDR2 FYNNEI. The V segment lost 6 bases and the J segment 7 bases; nucleotides outside the gene matches: 6.